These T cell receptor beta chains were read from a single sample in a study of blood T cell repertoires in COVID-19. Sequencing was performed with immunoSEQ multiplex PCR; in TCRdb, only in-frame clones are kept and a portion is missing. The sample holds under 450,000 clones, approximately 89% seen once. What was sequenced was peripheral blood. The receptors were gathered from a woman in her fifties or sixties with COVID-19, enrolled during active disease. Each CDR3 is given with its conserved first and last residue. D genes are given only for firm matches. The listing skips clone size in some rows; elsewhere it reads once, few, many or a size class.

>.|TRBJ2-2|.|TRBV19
CASSSQYTGELFF
TGTGCCAGTAGCTCTCAGTACACCGGGGAGCTGTTTTTT
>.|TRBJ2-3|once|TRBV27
CASSPDRAPTDTQYF
TGTGCCAGCAGTCCGGACAGAGCCCCCACAGATACGCAGTATTTT
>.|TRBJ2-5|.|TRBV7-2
CASSLGAETQYF
TGTGCCAGCAGCTTAGGGGCAGAGACCCAGTACTTC
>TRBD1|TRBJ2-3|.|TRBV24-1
CATRGTGGKGDTQYF
TGTGCCACCAGGGGGACAGGGGGCAAGGGAGATACGCAGTATTTT
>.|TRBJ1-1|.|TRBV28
CASSSGNTEAFF
TGTGCCAGCAGTTCAGGAAACACTGAAGCTTTCTTT
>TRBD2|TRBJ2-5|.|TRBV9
CASSAGLAGVGSRETQYF
TGTGCCAGCAGCGCGGGACTAGCGGGGGTGGGTTCTAGGGAGACCCAGTACTTC
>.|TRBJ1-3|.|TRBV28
CASGGTYSGNTIYF
TGTGCCAGCGGCGGGACGTACTCTGGAAACACCATATATTTT
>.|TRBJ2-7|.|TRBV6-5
CASSYGQGGYEQYF
TGTGCCAGCAGTTACGGGCAGGGAGGATACGAGCAGTACTTC
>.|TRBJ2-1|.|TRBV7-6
CASSPFSAPSENEQFF
TGTGCCAGCAGCCCATTCAGTGCCCCCTCAGAAAATGAGCAGTTCTTC
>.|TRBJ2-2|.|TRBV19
CASHEGPLNTGELFF
TGTGCCAGCCACGAGGGTCCGTTGAACACCGGGGAGCTGTTTTTT
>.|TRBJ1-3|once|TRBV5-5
CASSLEGHPGNTIYF
TGTGCCAGCAGCTTGGAAGGACATCCTGGAAACACCATATATTTT
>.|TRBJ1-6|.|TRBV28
CASIKRRGSYNSPLHF
TGTGCCAGCATTAAACGGCGGGGGTCCTATAATTCACCCCTCCACTTT
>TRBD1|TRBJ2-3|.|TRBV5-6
CASSWGPTGGIDTQYF
TGTGCCAGCAGCTGGGGGCCAACAGGGGGTATCGATACGCAGTATTTT
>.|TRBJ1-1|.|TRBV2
CASREEVYTEAFF
TGTGCCAGCAGGGAGGAGGTTTACACTGAAGCTTTCTTT
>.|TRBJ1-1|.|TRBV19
CASSIGSGFAEAFF
TGTGCCAGTAGTATAGGATCGGGGTTCGCTGAAGCTTTCTTT
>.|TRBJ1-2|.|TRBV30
CAWSVLTYAGYTF
TGTGCCTGGAGTGTACTCACTTACGCTGGCTACACCTTC
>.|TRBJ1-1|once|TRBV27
CASSPLGFVVNTEAFF
TGTGCCAGCAGCCCTCTCGGGTTCGTAGTGAACACTGAAGCTTTCTTT
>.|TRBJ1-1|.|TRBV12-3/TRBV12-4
CASSSSGYTEAFF
TGTGCCAGCAGTTCTTCCGGGTACACTGAAGCTTTCTTT
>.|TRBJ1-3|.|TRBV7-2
CASSPLAGRGNTIYF
TGTGCCAGCAGCCCACTCGCCGGGCGAGGGAACACCATATATTTT
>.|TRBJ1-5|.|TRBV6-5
CASQEGLGGNQPQHF
TGTGCCAGCCAGGAGGGATTGGGGGGTAATCAGCCCCAGCATTTT
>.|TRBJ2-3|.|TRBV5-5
CASSTERTTDTQYF
TGTGCCAGCAGCACCGAGCGGACCACAGATACGCAGTATTTT
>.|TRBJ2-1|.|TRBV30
CAWSIGLPAYNEQFF
TGTGCCTGGAGTATCGGACTTCCTGCCTACAATGAGCAGTTCTTC
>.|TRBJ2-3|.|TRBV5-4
CASSFGGRVDTQYF
TGTGCCAGCAGCTTTGGGGGCAGGGTAGATACGCAGTATTTT
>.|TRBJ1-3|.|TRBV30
CAWSSLGDSGNTIYF
TGTGCCTGGAGTAGTTTAGGGGACTCTGGAAACACCATATATTTT
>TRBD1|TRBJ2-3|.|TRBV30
CAWSPYKTGVADTQYF
TGTGCCTGGAGTCCCTATAAGACAGGGGTGGCAGATACGCAGTATTTT
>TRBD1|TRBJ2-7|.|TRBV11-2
CASHPFIRTGTYEQYF
TGTGCCAGCCACCCCTTTATTAGGACAGGGACCTACGAGCAGTACTTC
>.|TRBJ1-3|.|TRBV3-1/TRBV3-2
CASSLQGSGNTIYF
TGTGCCAGCAGCCTACAGGGATCTGGAAACACCATATATTTT
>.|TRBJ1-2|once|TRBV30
CAWSVSDYGYTF
TGTGCCTGGAGTGTAAGCGACTATGGCTACACCTTC
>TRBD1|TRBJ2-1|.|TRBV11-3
CASSPGTGDNEQFF
TGTGCCAGCAGCCCCGGGACAGGGGACAATGAGCAGTTCTTC
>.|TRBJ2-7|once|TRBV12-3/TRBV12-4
CASSSQYEQYF
TGTGCCAGCAGTTCCCAATACGAGCAGTACTTC